The clone carrying this T cell receptor beta chain was counted a few times. The source of the sample is a study of blood T cells in healthy people across ages. Donors each provided about 9.5 milliliters of peripheral blood. A second 7 to 11 cycle PCR used barcoded and J-beta primers. TCRdb recomputed calls from the 5' RACE reads with MiXCR, one row per CDR3 protein. In the table there are about 1.8 million distinct CDR3 sequences, around 50% of which are singletons. This TCR came from a woman aged 40 to 50 in good health. Sequencing used blood.

CDR3 sequence (DNA): TGTGCCAGCCGCCCATCAGCTGGACCCTCCTACAATGAGCAGTTCTTC. As protein: CASRPSAGPSYNEQFF. V and J are TRBV28 and TRBJ2-1; D call uncertain. V lost 8 bases and J 0 bases, leaving 17 bases between the germline ends. The germline CDR1 and CDR2 sequences are MDHEN and SYDVKM. This CDR3 is 16 amino acids long.